The 29 T cell receptor beta chains given below trace back to one sample, sequenced in a study of metastatic and nonmetastatic thyroid tumors. Using MiXCR, TCRdb re-called clones from the PCR reads. The sample contains approximately 22,000 clones, approximately 29% of which appear only once. Patients underwent thyroid surgery, and none had received any treatment before it. The specimen was blood. The receptors come from a female donor with papillary thyroid cancer or a benign thyroid nodule (not recorded which). Some clones in this sample may be carry-over from other donors' samples.

The chain combines TRBV7-6 with TRBJ1-5; the match to TRBD1 covers 9 bases. The germline CDR1 and CDR2 sequences are SGHVS and FNYEAQ. With V trimmed by 3 bases and J by 1 base, 1 base remained unmatched. The CDR3 has 15 residues. The CDR3 here is CASSLGQGSNQPQHF. CDR3 DNA: TGTGCCAGCAGCTTGGGACAGGGAAGCAATCAGCCCCAGCATTTT.

This clone was detected many times. The germline gene is not matched at one end of the junction; a read error may be the cause. The genes are TRBV3-1 and TRBJ1-6, with unresolved D. The germline V gene encodes CDR1 LGHDT and CDR2 YNNKEL (reference sequence). The CDR3 is 14 amino acids. CDR3 amino acids: CASTQKPGYSPLHF. DNA of the CDR3: TGTGCCAGCACCCAAAAACCTGGGTACTCACCCCTCCACTTT.

In regard to this clone: Mismatch with germline at one junction end may stem from a read error. The J gene is TRBJ1-3, the V gene TRBV7-3; no clear D gene. CDR3 length equals 14 residues. Per the germline V gene, CDR1 is SGHTA and CDR2 is FQGTGA. CDR3 residues: CASSWGYTGNTIYF. The CDR3 DNA reads as TGCGCCAGCAGCTGGGGTTACACTGGAAACACCATATATTTT.

The V and J genes are TRBV2 and TRBJ2-3; D is undetermined. The germline V and J ends were trimmed by 2 bases and 5 bases, with 11 bases remaining between them. The CDR3 length is 14 residues. The germline V gene has CDR1 SNHLY and CDR2 FYNNEI. CDR3 sequence: CASSETADGDTQYF. CDR3 DNA: TGTGCCAGCAGTGAAACGGCGGATGGAGATACGCAGTATTTT.

The table lists this clone with many counts. The chain recombines TRBV20-1 with TRBJ2-5; tentative D call: TRBD2 (5 bases). V lost 3 bases, J lost 4 bases, and 12 bases lay in between. CDR1 DFQATT and CDR2 SNEGSKA come from the germline V gene (reference sequence). The CDR3 is 13 amino acids. CDR3 DNA: TGCAGTGCTAGTGGTCTAGCCGTAGAGACCCAGTACTTC. Translated, it gives CSASGLAVETQYF.

At least ten counts were recorded for this clone. V and J are TRBV12-3 or TRBV12-4 and TRBJ2-1, with 11 bases fitting TRBD2. The CDR3 consists of 14 residues. Trimming cost V 5 bases and J 9 bases; bases outside gene matches: 6. Here the CDR3 reads CASSISGRAGEQFF. CDR3 DNA: TGTGCCAGCAGTATTAGCGGGAGGGCGGGTGAGCAGTTCTTC.

This clone has ten or more counts. The gene calls are TRBV24-1 and TRBJ2-1; possible D gene TRBD1, 6 bases. V lost 5 bases, J lost 4 bases, and 14 bases lay in between. The CDR3 extends over 15 amino acids. CDR1 KGHDR and CDR2 SFDVKD come from the germline V gene. The CDR3 DNA is TGTGCCACCAGTGGGGGACACGGACTTTACAATGAGCAGTTCTTC. Translated: CATSGGHGLYNEQFF.

In this sample, this clone turned up a few times. The chain couples TRBV12-3 or TRBV12-4 to TRBJ2-7, with unresolved D. The CDR3 sequence is 13 residues long. V lost 2 bases and J 7 bases, leaving 12 bases between the germline ends. CDR3 in amino acids: CASSLIRVVEQYF. The CDR3 nucleotides are TGTGCCAGCAGTTTAATTAGGGTTGTGGAGCAGTACTTC.

The rearrangement uses TRBV6-1 and TRBJ1-6; 10 bases map to TRBD1. CDR1 is MNHNS, CDR2 SASEGT, per germline. Unmatched junction bases numbered 5, after V lost 5 bases and J lost 10 bases. This CDR3 has 14 amino acids. The CDR3 nucleotides are TGTGCCAGCAGTAGACAGGGGGCGGAATCACCCCTCCACTTT. Protein sequence: CASSRQGAESPLHF.

The chain carries TRBV12-3 or TRBV12-4 and TRBJ1-1, with a tentative D call TRBD1 (5 bases). Trimming took 6 bases from V and 1 from J, leaving 12 bases between them. The CDR3 has 14 residues. CDR3 region: CASSYTTGNTEAFF. CDR3 bases: TGTGCCAGCAGCTACACCACAGGGAACACTGAAGCTTTCTTT.

This chain links TRBV28 with TRBJ1-6; tentative D call: TRBD1 (6 bases). The CDR3 covers 15 residues. The ends were cut back, 6 bases at V and 8 bases at J, with 17 bases in the middle. Per the germline V gene, CDR1 is MDHEN and CDR2 is SYDVKM. Here the CDR3 DNA reads TGTGCCAGCAGCCTCACAGGGTACGAAGATTCACCCCTCCACTTT. This sequence encodes CASSLTGYEDSPLHF.

V gene TRBV11-1 combines with J gene TRBJ2-3; the D gene is possibly TRBD1 (5 bases). Trimming removed 2 bases from V and 5 bases from J, with 17 bases in between. The CDR3 sequence is 16 residues long. The germline gives CDR1 SGHAT, CDR2 FQDESV (reference sequence). The CDR3 spells CASSLRGLGPVDTQYF. The DNA of the CDR3 is TGTGCCAGCAGCTTAAGGGGTCTCGGGCCGGTAGATACGCAGTATTTT.

This clone was detected a few times. Since a much larger clone is just one base distant, this may be a read error. The chain couples TRBV10-3 to TRBJ1-4; tentative D call: TRBD1 (5 bases). Trimming took 11 bases from V and 4 from J, leaving 14 bases between them. Germline V CDR1 and CDR2: ENHRY, SYGVKD. This CDR3 contains 13 residues. The CDR3: CAVMDDSNEKLFF. Here the CDR3 DNA reads TGTGCCGTCATGGACGACAGTAATGAAAAACTGTTTTTT.

Many counts were recorded for this clone. The CDR3 reads CASSVNSGDTEAFF. The CDR3 nucleotides are TGTGCCAGCAGCGTGAATTCGGGGGATACTGAAGCTTTCTTT. The chain combines TRBV9 with TRBJ1-1, with D maybe TRBD1 (5 bases). CDR1 and CDR2 (germline): SGDLS, YYNGEE. The V end was cut by 2 bases, the J end by 5 bases, with 13 bases between. The CDR3 loop spans 14 amino acids. The full variable domain, in which reference TRBV9 and TRBJ1-1 provide the parts outside the CDR3, is DSGVTQTPKHLITATGQRVTLRCSPRSGDLSVYWYQQSLDQGLQFLIQYYNGEERAKGNILERFSAQQFPDLHSELNLSSLELGDSALYFCASSVNSGDTEAFFGQGTRLTVV.

The sample holds many counts of this clone. The chain uses TRBV5-1 and TRBJ2-5; a weak D match, TRBD2 (5 bases). The CDR3 loop spans 13 amino acids. Germline V CDR1 and CDR2: SGHRS, YFSETQ. V was clipped by 4 bases and J by 10 bases, with 17 bases between them. The CDR3 protein is CASSPARAEGQYF. In DNA form, the CDR3 reads TGCGCCAGCAGCCCTGCCCGGGCCGAGGGCCAGTACTTC.

The chain has TRBV11-3 and TRBJ2-1, with D possibly matching TRBD1 (5 bases). The CDR3 has 13 residues. The V end was cut by 0 bases, the J end by 10 bases, with 10 bases between. CDR1 and CDR2 from the germline V gene are SGHNT and YENEEA. In DNA, the CDR3 is TGTGCCAGCAGCTTAGATCCGAGGACAGAGCAGTTCTTC. As protein: CASSLDPRTEQFF.

Many counts were recorded for this clone. The V gene is TRBV12-3 or TRBV12-4, the J gene TRBJ2-1; the D is unclear. There are 12 residues in the CDR3. V was shortened by 8 bases and J by 3 bases, with 8 bases between the two germline ends. CDR3 coding DNA: TGTGCCAGCGAGACCAACTACAATGAGCAGTTCTTC. Encoded protein: CASETNYNEQFF.

This clone is medium-sized in the sample. This CDR3 reads CAAGREGTGELFF. The CDR3 region has the DNA TGTGCCGCGGGGCGGGAGGGGACCGGGGAGCTGTTTTTT. This chain connects TRBV6-2 or TRBV6-3 to TRBJ2-2; 9 bases are a match to TRBD2. In germline, CDR1 is MNHEY, CDR2 SVGEGT. The CDR3 is made up of 13 amino acids. With 11 bases clipped from V and 5 bases from J, the junction kept 6 bases outside the gene matches.

The genes are TRBV3-1 and TRBJ1-3; unclear D gene. The germline CDR1 and CDR2 sequences are LGHDT and YNNKEL (reference sequence). The CDR3 has 11 residues. The V and J ends lost 1 base and 8 bases respectively, with 3 bases between them. The CDR3 region is CASSQVHTIYF. CDR3 sequence (DNA): TGTGCCAGCAGCCAAGTTCACACCATATATTTT.

At least ten counts were recorded for this clone. The gene calls are TRBV19 and TRBJ2-5, with a possible D match to TRBD1 (7 bases). The CDR3 spans 15 residues. V was trimmed by 2 bases and J by 4 bases, leaving 14 bases between them. Germline lookup yields CDR1 LNHDA and CDR2 SQIVND (reference sequence). This CDR3 is CASSIQGGAVETQYF. CDR3 nucleotides: TGTGCCAGTAGTATACAGGGGGGAGCTGTAGAGACCCAGTACTTC. The variable domain in full, completed from reference TRBV19 and TRBJ2-5, reads DGGITQSPKYLFRKEGQNVTLSCEQNLNHDAMYWYRQDPGQGLRLIYYSQIVNDFQKGDIAEGYSVSREKKESFPLTVTSAQKNPTAFYLCASSIQGGAVETQYFGPGTRLLVL.

The chain employs TRBV7-6 and TRBJ1-3, with no clear D. Germline lookup yields CDR1 SGHVS and CDR2 FNYEAQ. The CDR3 sequence is 17 residues long. Deletions cut 0 bases from V and 0 bases from J, with 12 bases between. In DNA, the CDR3 is TGTGCCAGCAGCTTAGCGATGGCCTCCTTCTCTGGAAACACCATATATTTT. As protein: CASSLAMASFSGNTIYF.

This clone was seen ten or more times. V gene TRBV20-1 combines with J gene TRBJ1-1, with D hard to call. Per the germline V gene, CDR1 is DFQATT and CDR2 is SNEGSKA (reference sequence). This CDR3 has 12 residues. The V end was cut by 5 bases, the J end by 3 bases, with 10 bases between. The chain's CDR3 is CSARRTDTEAFF. The CDR3 bases are TGCAGTGCTCGCCGGACGGACACTGAAGCTTTCTTT.

This clone was observed at least ten times. The chain uses TRBV20-1 and TRBJ1-2; D gene unclear. This CDR3 is built from 11 residues. Looked up from germline, CDR1 is DFQATT and CDR2 is SNEGSKA (reference sequence). Trimming removed 0 bases from V and 6 bases from J, with 5 bases in between. Written as DNA, the CDR3 is TGCAGTGCTAGAGAACAGAATGGCTACACCTTC. Amino acids: CSAREQNGYTF.

This clone was seen repeatedly, ten times or more. This chain's CDR3 is CASSSLAQAETQYF. The CDR3 nucleotides are TGTGCCAGCAGCTCCCTAGCGCAGGCGGAGACCCAGTACTTC. The gene calls are TRBV7-2 and TRBJ2-5; weak D call: TRBD2 (6 bases). The CDR3 loop spans 14 amino acids. Germline V gene sequence: CDR1 SGHTA, CDR2 FQGNSA. V was shortened by 4 bases and J by 5 bases, with 14 bases between the two germline ends.

This sequence joins TRBV7-3 and TRBJ2-5; possibly TRBD1 for D (5 bases). Germline lookup yields CDR1 SGHTA and CDR2 FQGTGA. This CDR3 has 14 amino acids. V was trimmed by 7 bases and J by 2 bases, leaving 14 bases between them. The CDR3 loop reads CASIPRHRQETQYF. The DNA of the CDR3 is TGTGCCAGCATCCCCAGGCACAGGCAAGAGACCCAGTACTTC.

This clone has more than one count but fewer than ten. The rearrangement joins TRBV6-1 to TRBJ1-2; unclear D gene. The germline V gene has CDR1 MNHNS and CDR2 SASEGT. Trimming cost V 5 bases and J 1 base, with 17 bases left between them. CDR3 length: 16 amino acids. The CDR3 region has the DNA TGTGCCAGCAGTTCCAACAGAGCGCTAAATAACTATGGCTACACCTTC. Translated, it gives CASSSNRALNNYGYTF.

This clone was counted ten times or more. The rearrangement links TRBV11-1 to TRBJ2-2; 10 bases fit TRBD2. Losses at the gene ends were 3 bases for V and 3 bases for J; bases not matched to a gene: 7. CDR1 is SGHAT, CDR2 FQDESV, per germline (reference sequence). The CDR3 contains 17 residues. CDR3 amino acids: CASSFASGSLYTGELFF. CDR3 bases: TGTGCCAGCAGCTTTGCTAGCGGGAGCCTATACACCGGGGAGCTGTTTTTT.

In this sample, this clone turned up a few times. The CDR3 DNA reads as TGTGCCAGCAGCTCAGACCTCGCGAGCAATCAGCCCCAGCATTTT. This sequence encodes CASSSDLASNQPQHF. V and J are TRBV2 and TRBJ1-5; D is uncertain. Looked up from germline, CDR1 is SNHLY and CDR2 is FYNNEI. CDR3 length equals 15 residues. V was pared by 6 bases and J by 1 base, with 13 bases between.

V gene TRBV15 combines with J gene TRBJ1-2; D possibly corresponds to TRBD1 (5 bases). V was pared by 1 base and J by 2 bases, with 14 bases between. Germline V gene data show CDR1 as LNHNV and CDR2 as YYDKDF (reference sequence). There are 16 residues in the CDR3. Written as DNA, the CDR3 is TGTGCCACCAGCAGAGGTCTTCCGGGGGTCAACTATGGCTACACCTTC. Protein sequence: CATSRGLPGVNYGYTF.